Given below is one T cell receptor beta chain in context. The sample is drawn from a study of blood T cell repertoires in COVID-19. Overall study: Samples representing acute and convalescent COVID-19 were sourced from the United States, Italy and Spain.

Recruitment covered about two dozen US areas and drew participants whose ages spanned about 18 to 90 years. Per the original data handling: Using reference gene primer amplification, nucleated cell counts were estimated. Data came from immunoSEQ multiplex PCR; TCRdb stores just in-frame clones and leaves some out. D and trimming come from the DNA, and the V and J calls and clone size come from that table. This table holds more than 250,000 clones, 87% found once. The CDR3 consists of 15 residues. V lost 3 bases and J lost 1; bases outside the gene matches: 2. CDR1 and CDR2 from the germline V gene are SGHNT and YYREEE (reference sequence).

The chain employs TRBV5-4 and TRBJ2-2; the match to TRBD1 covers 8 bases. The sequence was obtained from a woman between 40 and 55 years old who had recovered from COVID-19. Sequencing was done on a sample of PBMCs or T cells enriched from blood (not recorded which). CDR3 in DNA: TGTGCCAGCAGCTCCGGGACAGGGAACACCGGGGAGCTGTTTTTT. Translating gives CASSSGTGNTGELFF.